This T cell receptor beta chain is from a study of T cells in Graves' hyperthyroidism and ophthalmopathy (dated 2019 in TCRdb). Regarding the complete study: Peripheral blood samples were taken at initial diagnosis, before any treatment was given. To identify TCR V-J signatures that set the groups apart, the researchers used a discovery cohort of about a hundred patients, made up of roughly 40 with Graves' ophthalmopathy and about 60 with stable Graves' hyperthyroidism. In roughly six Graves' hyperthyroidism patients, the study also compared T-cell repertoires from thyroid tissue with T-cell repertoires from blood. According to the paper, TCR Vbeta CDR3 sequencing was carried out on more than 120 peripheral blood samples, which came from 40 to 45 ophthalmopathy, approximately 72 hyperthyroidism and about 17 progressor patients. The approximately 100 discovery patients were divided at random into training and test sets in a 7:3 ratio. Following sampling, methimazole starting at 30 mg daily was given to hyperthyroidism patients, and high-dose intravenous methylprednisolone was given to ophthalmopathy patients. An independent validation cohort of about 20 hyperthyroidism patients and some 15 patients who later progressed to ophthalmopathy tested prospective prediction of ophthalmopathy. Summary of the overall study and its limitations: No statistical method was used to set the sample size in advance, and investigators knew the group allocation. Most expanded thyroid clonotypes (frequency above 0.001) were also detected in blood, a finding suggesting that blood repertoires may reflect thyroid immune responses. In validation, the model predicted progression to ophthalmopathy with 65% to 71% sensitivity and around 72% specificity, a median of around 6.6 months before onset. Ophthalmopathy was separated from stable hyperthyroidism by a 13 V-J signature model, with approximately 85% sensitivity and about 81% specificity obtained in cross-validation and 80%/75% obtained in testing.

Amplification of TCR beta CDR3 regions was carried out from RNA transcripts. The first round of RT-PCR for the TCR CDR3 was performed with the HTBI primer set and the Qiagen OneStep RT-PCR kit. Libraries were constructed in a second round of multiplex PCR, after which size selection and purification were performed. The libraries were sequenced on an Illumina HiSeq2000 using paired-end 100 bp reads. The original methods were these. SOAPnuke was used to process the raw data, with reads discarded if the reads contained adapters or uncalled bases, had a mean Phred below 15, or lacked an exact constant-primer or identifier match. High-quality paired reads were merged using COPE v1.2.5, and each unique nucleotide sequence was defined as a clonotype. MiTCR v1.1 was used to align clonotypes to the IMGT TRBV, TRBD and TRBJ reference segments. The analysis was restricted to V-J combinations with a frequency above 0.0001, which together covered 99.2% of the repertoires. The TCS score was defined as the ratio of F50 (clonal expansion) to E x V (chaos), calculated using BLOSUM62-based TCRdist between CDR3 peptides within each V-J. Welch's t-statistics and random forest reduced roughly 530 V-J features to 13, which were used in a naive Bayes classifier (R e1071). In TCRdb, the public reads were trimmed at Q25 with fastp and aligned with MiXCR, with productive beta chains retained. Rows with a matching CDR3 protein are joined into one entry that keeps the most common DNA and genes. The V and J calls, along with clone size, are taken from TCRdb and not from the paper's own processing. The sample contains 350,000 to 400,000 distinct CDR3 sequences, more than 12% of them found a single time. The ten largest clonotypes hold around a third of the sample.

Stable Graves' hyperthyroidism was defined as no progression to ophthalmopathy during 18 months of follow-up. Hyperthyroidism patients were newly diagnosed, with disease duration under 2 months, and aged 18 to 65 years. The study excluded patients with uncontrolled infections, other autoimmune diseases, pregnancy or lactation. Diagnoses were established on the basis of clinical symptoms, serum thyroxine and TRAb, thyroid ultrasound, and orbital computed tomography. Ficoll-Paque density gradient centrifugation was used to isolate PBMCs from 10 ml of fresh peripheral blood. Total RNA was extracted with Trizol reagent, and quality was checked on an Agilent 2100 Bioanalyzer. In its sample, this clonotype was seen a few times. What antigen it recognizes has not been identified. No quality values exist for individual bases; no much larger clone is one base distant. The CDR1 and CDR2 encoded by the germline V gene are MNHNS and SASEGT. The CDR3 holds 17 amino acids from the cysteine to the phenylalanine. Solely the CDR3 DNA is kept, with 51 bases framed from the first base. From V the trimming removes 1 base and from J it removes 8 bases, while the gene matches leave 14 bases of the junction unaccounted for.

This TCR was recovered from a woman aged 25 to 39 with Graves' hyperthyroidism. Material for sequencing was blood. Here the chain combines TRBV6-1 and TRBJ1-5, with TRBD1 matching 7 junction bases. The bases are TGTGCCAGCAGTGAAGAGTTCCCCGGGACAGAAGGGGAGCCCCAGCATTTT. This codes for CASSEEFPGTEGEPQHF.